This T cell receptor beta chain comes out of a study of PD-1 blockade in classical Hodgkin lymphoma. Findings and limits, study-wide: Reports described newly diagnosed patients as having lower baseline TCR diversity than healthy donors.

Sequencing was performed with immunoSEQ multiplex PCR; in TCRdb, only in-frame clones are kept and a portion is missing. The table shows more than 140,000 clones, with approximately 81% occurring only once. Details on this clone: Antigen unknown.

Germline CDR1 reads SGDLS; CDR2 reads YYNGEE. The CDR3 totals 15 residues. Between the trimmed V and J ends, which lost 0 bases and 8 bases, there was a span of 15 bases. All patients experienced relapse after autologous stem cell transplantation, and brentuximab vedotin exposure was variable. This specimen consisted of peripheral blood mononuclear cells (PBMCs), obtained before the second cycle of nivolumab. J is TRBJ2-1 and V is TRBV9; D is perhaps TRBD1 (6 bases). This TCR derives from a human donor with classical Hodgkin lymphoma. In DNA form, the CDR3 reads TGTGCCAGCAGCGTAGTTGCAGGGGTGACGGATGAGCAGTTCTTC. Translating gives CASSVVAGVTDEQFF.